This is a list of T cell receptor beta chains from one sample in a study of identical twins. TCRdb processed the 5' RACE reads anew with MiXCR; each CDR3 protein has one entry. Here the sample spans about 920,000 distinct CDR3 sequences, 10% to 15% being singletons. This sample was also put to use in a study of yellow fever vaccine responses in identical twins.

The sequenced sample was PBMCs. All receptors come from a woman under 30 in good health. CDR3s include the opening cysteine and the closing phenylalanine or tryptophan. D genes are given only for firm matches. Only some rows state a clone size, as once, few, many or a class for expanded clones.

>TRBV11-2|few|TRBD2|TRBJ2-5
TGTGCCAGCAGCTTAGTAGGGCTAGCGGGGGGGCAACAAGAGACCCAGTACTTC
CASSLVGLAGGQQETQYF
>TRBV29-1|.|.|TRBJ1-2
TGCAGCGTTGAAGCCGTTGACAGAAGTGGCTACACCTTC
CSVEAVDRSGYTF
>TRBV5-1|few|TRBD1|TRBJ2-5
TGCGCCAGCAGCGAGGGGGCAGGCCAAGAGACCCAGTACTTC
CASSEGAGQETQYF
>TRBV5-1|few|.|TRBJ2-3
TGCGCCAGCAGCCTAAGCCAGTCCTCAGATACGCAGTATTTT
CASSLSQSSDTQYF
>TRBV2|.|.|TRBJ1-2
TGTGCCATAGATCCAGGGTTGAACTATGGCTACACCTTC
CAIDPGLNYGYTF
>TRBV10-3|.|TRBD1|TRBJ1-1
TGTGCCATCAACCGACAGGGAGGTGGAACGACTGAAGCTTTCTTT
CAINRQGGGTTEAFF
>TRBV7-6|few|.|TRBJ2-5
TGTGCCAGCAGTCCCATCGGGGGTTCTCAAGAGACCCAGTACTTC
CASSPIGGSQETQYF
>TRBV3-1|few|.|TRBJ2-4
TGTGCCAGCAACCAACAGGGTATGGCCAAAAACATTCAGTACTTC
CASNQQGMAKNIQYF
>TRBV15|.|TRBD1|TRBJ2-1
TGTGCCACCAGCAGAGATCTAGGGACAGGGGTAACCAATGAGCAGTTCTTC
CATSRDLGTGVTNEQFF
>TRBV6-1|.|TRBD1|TRBJ2-5
TGTGCCAGCAGGGACAGGGAAGAGACCCAGTACTTC
CASRDREETQYF
>TRBV5-1|few|TRBD2|TRBJ2-1
TGCGCCAGCAGCTTGCATCGGACTAGCTCCTACAATGAGCAGTTCTTC
CASSLHRTSSYNEQFF
>TRBV18|.|TRBD2|TRBJ2-3
TGTGCCAGCTCACCCCCCGGGACAAGGACTAGCAAGGCAGATACGCAGTATTTT
CASSPPGTRTSKADTQYF
>TRBV5-1|.|TRBD2|TRBJ2-7
TGCGCCAGCAGCTTAGGCCCCACACAAAGGGACTACTCCTACGAGCAGTACTTC
CASSLGPTQRDYSYEQYF
>TRBV6-1|few|.|TRBJ2-5
TGTGCCAGCACCGACCCTCTGGTCCTGGAGACCCAGTACTTC
CASTDPLVLETQYF
>TRBV28|.|TRBD1|TRBJ2-1
TGTGCCAGCAGGCCCACTACCGGGACAGGGTGGAATGAGCAGTTCTTC
CASRPTTGTGWNEQFF
>TRBV7-9|.|TRBD2|TRBJ2-1
TGTGCCAGCAGCTTAATCGCGGGGGTTAATGAGCAGTTCTTC
CASSLIAGVNEQFF
>TRBV24-1|few|.|TRBJ1-5
TGTGCCACCAGTGACCAGGATCAGCCCCAGCATTTT
CATSDQDQPQHF
>TRBV5-6|few|TRBD2|TRBJ2-5
TGTGCCAGCAGCCTCCGGACCGGGAGGTCCCAAGAGACCCAGTACTTC
CASSLRTGRSQETQYF
>TRBV29-1|many|.|TRBJ2-1
TGCAGCGTTGAAGGTCGGGCCGACGTATACAATGAGCAGTTCTTC
CSVEGRADVYNEQFF
>TRBV7-8|.|.|TRBJ2-1
TGTGCCAGCAGCTTAGTTGGCCCGGAGGGTGAGCAGTTCTTC
CASSLVGPEGEQFF
>TRBV20-1|few|.|TRBJ2-5
TGCAGTGCCCTCTCCGGGGACCAAGAGACCCAGTACTTC
CSALSGDQETQYF
>TRBV4-1|few|TRBD1|TRBJ2-5
TGCGCCAGCAGCCAAGACACGACAGGGCTGCGAGAGACCCAGTACTTC
CASSQDTTGLRETQYF
>TRBV10-3|.|.|TRBJ1-1
TGTGCCATCGGGGGGGGCGGGAACACTGAAGCTTTCTTT
CAIGGGGNTEAFF
>TRBV10-3|many|TRBD2|TRBJ2-1
TGTGCCATCAGTGGCCCCTCCGGGACTAGCGGAAGCTCCTACAATGAGCAGTTCTTC
CAISGPSGTSGSSYNEQFF
>TRBV13|many|.|TRBJ2-2
TGTGCCAGCAGCTGGGGTCCGGCGAACACCGGGGAGCTGTTTTTT
CASSWGPANTGELFF
>TRBV13|many|.|TRBJ2-5
TGTGCCAGCAGCCGGAAACCCACAGGGGAGACCCAGTACTTC
CASSRKPTGETQYF
>TRBV12-3/TRBV12-4|few|TRBD2|TRBJ2-3
TGTGCCAGCAGTTTGTCGCGAGCGGGGGGGGGTAGCACAGATACGCAGTATTTT
CASSLSRAGGGSTDTQYF
>TRBV4-1|few|TRBD2|TRBJ2-1
TGCGCCAGCAGCCAAGAGGGGAGGGCCCGGGGGGGTGAGCAGTTCTTC
CASSQEGRARGGEQFF
>TRBV20-1|.|TRBD2|TRBJ2-7
TGCAGTGCTTCCGGGACTAGCGACGAGCAGTACTTC
CSASGTSDEQYF
>TRBV24-1|few|.|TRBJ2-2
TGTGCCACCAGTGACCAACAGGGCCGGGAGCTGTTTTTT
CATSDQQGRELFF
>TRBV2|few|.|TRBJ2-3
TGTGCCAGCAGTGAATGGGACTTCCGTACGCAGTATTTT
CASSEWDFRTQYF